The 24 T cell receptor beta chains given below trace back to one sample, sequenced in a study of blood T cell repertoires in COVID-19. Profiling relied on immunoSEQ multiplex PCR, and the TCRdb table lists in-frame clones only, not all of them. Altogether approximately 80,000 clones are present, 65% to 85% being singletons, with the ten largest covering roughly 15%. The sequenced sample was peripheral blood. All receptors derive from a man aged 65-85 years with active or convalescent COVID-19.

The DNA of the CDR3 is TGTGCCAGCTCACCACGGGGAGACAATGAGCAGTTCTTC. Its protein is CASSPRGDNEQFF. The V gene is TRBV18, the J gene TRBJ2-1; D perhaps matches TRBD2 (5 bases). There are 13 residues in the CDR3. With 1 base removed from V and 5 bases from J, the gap between germline ends came to 6 bases. Germline V gene data show CDR1 as KGHSH and CDR2 as LQKENI. The variable domain in full, with the rest retrieved from reference TRBV18 and TRBJ2-1, is NAGVMQNPRHLVRRRGQEARLRCSPMKGHSHVYWYRQLPEEGLKFMVYLQKENIIDESGMPKERFSAEFPKEGPSILRIQQVVRGDSAAYFCASSPRGDNEQFFGPGTRLTVL.

This clone was counted between two and nine times. The rearrangement uses TRBV5-1 and TRBJ2-5; the match to TRBD1 covers 9 bases. From germline, CDR1 is SGHRS and CDR2 YFSETQ. This CDR3 is 15 amino acids long. Trimming removed 4 bases from V and 5 bases from J; junction bases left unmatched: 9. CDR3 loop: CASSTGTGWSETQYF. CDR3 nucleotide sequence: TGCGCCAGCAGCACCGGGACAGGGTGGTCGGAGACCCAGTACTTC. Variable domain in full (rest from reference TRBV5-1 and TRBJ2-5): KAGVTQTPRYLIKTRGQQVTLSCSPISGHRSVSWYQQTPGQGLQFLFEYFSETQRNKGNFPGRFSGRQFSNSRSEMNVSTLELGDSALYLCASSTGTGWSETQYFGPGTRLLVL.

This rearrangement joins TRBV7-9 to TRBJ1-2, with no clear D. The germline CDR1 and CDR2 sequences are SEHNR and FQNEAQ (reference sequence). The CDR3 covers 12 residues. Trimming pared 2 bases from V and 8 bases from J, leaving 9 bases between. The DNA of the CDR3 is TGTGCCAGCAGCTTACCTACCGGGGGCTACACCTTC. It is translated as CASSLPTGGYTF.

This rearrangement joins TRBV24-1 to TRBJ2-1, with D unclear. The CDR3 has 14 residues. V shed 4 bases and J shed 7 bases, with 13 bases lying between them. Germline V gene lookup returns CDR1 KGHDR and CDR2 SFDVKD. CDR3 sequence: CATSDPLRKNEQFF. In DNA form, the CDR3 reads TGTGCCACCAGTGACCCTCTCAGGAAAAATGAGCAGTTCTTC.

J is TRBJ2-5 and V is TRBV2; TRBD2 matches 10 bases. Germline V gives CDR1 SNHLY, CDR2 FYNNEI. V lost 4 bases, J lost 5 bases, and 7 bases stayed unmatched. The CDR3 runs to 15 residues. The CDR3 reads CASSGAGGPGETQYF. The CDR3, as DNA: TGTGCCAGCAGTGGAGCGGGGGGGCCGGGGGAGACCCAGTACTTC.

This clone appeared a single time. The CDR3, as DNA: TGTGCCAGTAGCCCAACTAGCTCCTATAATTCACCCCTCCACTTT. Protein sequence: CASSPTSSYNSPLHF. The chain links TRBV19 to TRBJ1-6; no reliable D call. CDR3 length: 15 residues. Germline V gives CDR1 LNHDA, CDR2 SQIVND (reference sequence). Trimming pared 6 bases from V and 0 bases from J, leaving 9 bases between.

The chain is built from TRBV19 and TRBJ2-1, with TRBD2 matching 8 bases. The trim removed 1 base at V and 6 bases at J, leaving 11 bases unmatched. Germline V gene lookup returns CDR1 LNHDA and CDR2 SQIVND (reference sequence). The CDR3 sequence is 17 residues long. The CDR3 region is CASSIVRSGGSGNEQFF. The CDR3 nucleotides read TGTGCCAGTAGTATAGTTAGGAGCGGGGGCTCAGGCAATGAGCAGTTCTTC.

The CDR3, as DNA: TGTGCCAGCAGCGCGGGAACCAATTCACCCCTCCACTTT. The encoded protein is CASSAGTNSPLHF. This chain connects TRBV9 to TRBJ1-6; no firm D call. With 3 bases removed from V and 7 bases from J, the gap between germline ends came to 8 bases. The CDR3 has 13 amino acids. Germline values: CDR1 SGDLS, CDR2 YYNGEE.

The rearrangement joins TRBV28 to TRBJ2-6; TRBD1 is a possible D gene (5 bases). CDR3 length: 15 residues. Trimming took off 7 bases at V and 0 bases at J, with 10 bases between the two ends. The germline V gene encodes CDR1 MDHEN and CDR2 SYDVKM. CDR3 sequence reads: CASINQGSGANVLTF. DNA of the CDR3: TGTGCCAGCATTAACCAGGGCTCTGGGGCCAACGTCCTGACTTTC.

This rearrangement joins TRBV19 to TRBJ1-4; no clear D gene. Trimming removed 4 bases at V and 0 bases at J, with 9 bases between. The CDR3 covers 15 residues. Germline CDR1 and CDR2: LNHDA and SQIVND (reference sequence). CDR3 in amino acids: CASSTGTATNEKLFF. DNA of the CDR3: TGTGCCAGTAGTACTGGCACCGCAACTAATGAAAAACTGTTTTTT.

This clone was observed a few times. CDR3 nucleotides: TGTGCCAGCAGCGCGGACTATGGCTACACCTTC. It specifies CASSADYGYTF. J is TRBJ1-2 and V is TRBV5-6; D remains unclear. V was pared by 4 bases and J by 3 bases, with 4 bases between. Germline V gives CDR1 SGHDT, CDR2 YYEEEE. This CDR3 has 11 residues. Based on the CDR3 plus reference TRBV5-6 and TRBJ1-2, the full variable domain is DAGVTQSPTHLIKTRGQQVTLRCSPKSGHDTVSWYQQALGQGPQFIFQYYEEEERQRGNFPDRFSGHQFPNYSSELNVNALLLGDSALYLCASSADYGYTFGSGTRLTVV.

The genes are TRBV2 and TRBJ2-5; maybe TRBD2 (7 bases). V was trimmed by 7 bases and J by 1 base, leaving 16 bases between them. Germline CDR1 is SNHLY and CDR2 is FYNNEI. The CDR3 consists of 15 residues. The CDR3, as DNA: TGTGCCAGCAACGAATTTGCGGGGGCCCAAGAGACCCAGTACTTC. It specifies CASNEFAGAQETQYF.

The chain employs TRBV4-1 and TRBJ1-2; no firm D call. The CDR3 has 13 residues. The germline V gene encodes CDR1 MGHRA and CDR2 YSYEKL. V was clipped by 3 bases and J by 2 bases, with 7 bases between them. The CDR3 DNA follows: TGCGCCAGCAGCCAGTACATAAACTATGGCTACACCTTC. Protein: CASSQYINYGYTF.

The chain recombines TRBV11-3 with TRBJ1-4; a weak D match, TRBD1 (5 bases). CDR3 length: 14 amino acids. The V gene's germline CDR1 is SGHNT and CDR2 YENEEA. V gave up 1 base and J gave up 6 bases, with 9 bases separating them. The CDR3 sequence: CASSLVGHDEKLFF. The CDR3 DNA sequence: TGTGCCAGCAGCTTAGTGGGGCATGATGAAAAACTGTTTTTT.

The chain has TRBV4-2 and TRBJ2-1; TRBD2 matches at 8 bases. The CDR3 length is 17 residues. Trimming removed 1 base from V and 5 bases from J; junction bases left unmatched: 10. The germline V gene has CDR1 LGHNA and CDR2 YNFKEQ. CDR3 sequence: CASSQGAASGPNNEQFF. CDR3 DNA: TGTGCCAGCAGCCAAGGTGCGGCTAGCGGGCCGAACAATGAGCAGTTCTTC.

The chain carries TRBV19 and TRBJ1-2; 11 nucleotides agree with TRBD1. The CDR3 extends over 14 amino acids. Germline loops: CDR1 LNHDA, CDR2 SQIVND (reference sequence). J was trimmed by 7 bases and V by 4 bases; bases with no gene match: 5. The CDR3 here is CASSTRTGGLGYTF. The DNA of the CDR3 is TGTGCCAGTAGTACACGGACAGGGGGCCTTGGCTACACCTTC. Together with reference TRBV19 and TRBJ1-2, the CDR3 gives the full variable domain: DGGITQSPKYLFRKEGQNVTLSCEQNLNHDAMYWYRQDPGQGLRLIYYSQIVNDFQKGDIAEGYSVSREKKESFPLTVTSAQKNPTAFYLCASSTRTGGLGYTFGSGTRLTVV.

This clone has just a few counts. The same CDR3 can be traced to other DNA sequences in this sample. The chain combines TRBV19 with TRBJ1-5; 10 bases match TRBD1. This CDR3 is 14 amino acids long. The junction had 0 bases not matched to a gene; V was cut back by 5 bases and J by 2 bases. Looked up from germline, CDR1 is LNHDA and CDR2 is SQIVND (reference sequence). CDR3 coding DNA: TGTGCCAGTAGTGGGACAGGGGGCAATCAGCCCCAGCATTTT. This codes for CASSGTGGNQPQHF.

This clone showed up just once. V and J are TRBV24-1 and TRBJ2-1; 7 nucleotides match TRBD2. Germline loops: CDR1 KGHDR, CDR2 SFDVKD. V lost 4 bases to trimming and J lost 7 bases; unmatched junction nucleotides: 12. CDR3 length: 16 amino acids. Written as DNA, the CDR3 is TGTGCCACCAGTGACTTAGCGGGCCCGAATAAGAATGAGCAGTTCTTC. Translation gives CATSDLAGPNKNEQFF.

There are a few counts of this clone. V is TRBV27 and J is TRBJ2-3, with 14 bases identical to TRBD2. V lost 5 bases and J lost 7; bases outside the gene matches: 5. Germline lookup yields CDR1 MNHEY and CDR2 SMNVEV (reference sequence). This CDR3 spans 15 amino acids. The CDR3 bases are TGTGCCAGCAGTCCGGGACTAGCGGGGGCGCATACGCAGTATTTT. It translates to CASSPGLAGAHTQYF.

Worth noting for this clone: A much more abundant neighbour one base away suggests this may be a read error. The chain combines TRBV5-1 with TRBJ1-6, with 8 bases fitting TRBD1. This CDR3 has 15 residues. CDR1 and CDR2 (germline): SGHRS, YFSETQ. The CDR3 protein is CASNLGQETNSPLHF. The CDR3 DNA follows: TGCGCCAGCAACTTGGGACAGGAGACTAATTCACCCCTCCACTTT.

The chain couples TRBV7-9 to TRBJ1-4; 8 bases are a match to TRBD1. Looked up from germline, CDR1 is SEHNR and CDR2 is FQNEAQ (reference sequence). The V gene end was trimmed by 4 bases and the J gene end by 10 bases; junction bases not matched to a gene: 11. This CDR3 spans 15 amino acids. The CDR3 loop reads CASSSGQALGGKLFF. Written as DNA, the CDR3 is TGTGCCAGCAGCTCGGGACAGGCTTTAGGTGGAAAACTGTTTTTT.

V usage is TRBV6-5 and J usage is TRBJ1-5; D perhaps matches TRBD1 (6 bases). The CDR3 has 14 residues. Trimming took off 4 bases at V and 5 bases at J, with 12 bases between the two ends. Per germline, CDR1 MNHEY and CDR2 SVGAGI. CDR3 protein: CASSSRQVDQPQHF. The CDR3, as DNA: TGTGCCAGCAGTTCCCGACAGGTAGATCAGCCCCAGCATTTT.

The chain combines TRBV11-3 with TRBJ1-1; TRBD1 aligns across 8 bases. This CDR3 region has 17 residues. CDR1 is SGHNT and CDR2 is YENEEA in the germline V gene. Trimming removed 6 bases from V and 0 bases from J; junction bases left unmatched: 12. The CDR3 nucleotides read TGTGCCAGCAGACCAGGGGGCTCAAAGGGGTTGAACACTGAAGCTTTCTTT. This translates into CASRPGGSKGLNTEAFF.

This chain uses TRBV7-9 with TRBJ2-1; no reliable D call. CDR3 size: 11 residues. Germline V gene lookup returns CDR1 SEHNR and CDR2 FQNEAQ (reference sequence). The germline V and J ends were trimmed by 4 bases and 5 bases, with 3 bases remaining between them. This chain's CDR3 is CASSSDNEQFF. CDR3 bases: TGTGCCAGCAGCTCTGACAATGAGCAGTTCTTC.